The present T cell receptor (beta chain) was sequenced within a study of CD8+ T cells in alopecia areata. Background on the study: Oral tofacitinib (5 to 10 mg twice daily) was administered to treated patients.

After isolation, RNA underwent reverse transcription to generate cDNA as the sequencing template. Measured with immunoSEQ multiplex PCR; TCRdb has only the in-frame clones, and not every one. The table includes tens of thousands of clones, approximately 65% detected once. Trimming removed 7 bases from V and 0 bases from J; junction bases left unmatched: 5. Looked up from germline, CDR1 is GTSNPN and CDR2 is SVGIG (reference sequence). The length of the CDR3 is 13 residues. Sample treatment: oral pan-JAK inhibitor, 5-10 mg twice daily. The receptor was derived from a human donor with alopecia areata. The rearrangement links TRBV30 to TRBJ2-7, with TRBD2 matching over 8 bases. The sample consisted of CD8+ T cells sorted from blood, taken at week 4, from a patient treated with tofacitinib. The CDR3 nucleotides are TGTGCCTCTACCGGGACTAGCTCCTACGAGCAGTACTTC. Translation gives CASTGTSSYEQYF. Full variable domain (rest looked up from reference TRBV30 and TRBJ2-7): SQTIHQWPATLVQPVGSPLSLECTVEGTSNPNLYWYRQAAGRGLQLLFYSVGIGQISSEVPQNLSASRPQDRQFILSSKKLLLSDSGFYLCASTGTSSYEQYFGPGTRLTVT.